This is a list of T cell receptor beta chains from one sample in a study of beta chain features in type 1 diabetes. The table came from immunoSEQ multiplex PCR; TCRdb's copy has only in-frame clones and leaves some out. The sample has around 260,000 clones; approximately 25% are singletons. The sequenced sample consisted of naive CD4+ T cells from blood. These receptors were collected from a woman in her 30s with type 1 diabetes. The CDR3 runs from the conserved cysteine through the conserved F or W. Each record gives: J gene, D gene, clone size, V gene, CDR3 protein, CDR3 DNA. A D gene is named only where the DNA matches it firmly. Where a row states a size, it is once, few, many or the class of an expanded clone; other rows omit it.

j_call: TRBJ2-1
d_call: NA
clone_size: NA
v_call: TRBV7-8
cdr3_aa: CASSWESSYNEQFF
cdr3_nt: TGTGCCAGCAGTTGGGAGTCCTCCTACAATGAGCAGTTCTTC

j_call: TRBJ2-3
d_call: NA
clone_size: NA
v_call: TRBV7-2
cdr3_aa: CASSLPDNTDTQYF
cdr3_nt: TGTGCCAGCAGCTTACCCGACAACACAGATACGCAGTATTTT

j_call: TRBJ2-5
d_call: TRBD2
clone_size: few
v_call: TRBV5-4
cdr3_aa: CASSLTTSGEETQYF
cdr3_nt: TGTGCCAGCAGCTTGACGACTAGCGGTGAAGAGACCCAGTACTTC

j_call: TRBJ2-3
d_call: NA
clone_size: NA
v_call: TRBV11-2
cdr3_aa: CASSLAPLSADTQYF
cdr3_nt: TGTGCCAGCAGCTTAGCCCCGCTCAGCGCAGATACGCAGTATTTT

j_call: TRBJ2-3
d_call: NA
clone_size: few
v_call: TRBV27
cdr3_aa: CASSLSRTDTQYF
cdr3_nt: TGTGCCAGCAGTTTATCGAGAACAGATACGCAGTATTTT

j_call: TRBJ2-6
d_call: NA
clone_size: NA
v_call: TRBV5-1
cdr3_aa: CASSQNTRVSGANVLTF
cdr3_nt: TGCGCCAGCAGCCAAAATACCAGGGTCTCGGGGGCCAACGTCCTGACTTTC

j_call: TRBJ1-4
d_call: NA
clone_size: few
v_call: TRBV5-6
cdr3_aa: CASSRTKEKLFF
cdr3_nt: TGTGCCAGCAGCCGCACAAAGGAAAAACTGTTTTTT

j_call: TRBJ2-1
d_call: NA
clone_size: NA
v_call: TRBV4-1
cdr3_aa: CASSQPGHSYNEQFF
cdr3_nt: TGCGCCAGCAGCCAACCGGGACACTCATACAATGAGCAGTTCTTC

j_call: TRBJ1-2
d_call: NA
clone_size: NA
v_call: TRBV18
cdr3_aa: CASSPPYRTGYTF
cdr3_nt: TGTGCCAGCTCACCACCGTACAGAACTGGCTACACCTTC

j_call: TRBJ2-6
d_call: NA
clone_size: NA
v_call: TRBV19
cdr3_aa: CASQSGAGANVLTF
cdr3_nt: TGTGCCAGTCAATCAGGGGCTGGGGCCAACGTCCTGACTTTC

j_call: TRBJ2-7
d_call: TRBD1
clone_size: few
v_call: TRBV4-1
cdr3_aa: CASSQVAGQGSSYEQYF
cdr3_nt: TGCGCCAGCAGCCAAGTGGCCGGACAGGGTAGCTCCTACGAGCAGTACTTC

j_call: TRBJ2-7
d_call: NA
clone_size: few
v_call: TRBV29-1
cdr3_aa: CSVDGGRGWEQYF
cdr3_nt: TGCAGCGTTGACGGAGGCAGGGGTTGGGAGCAGTACTTC

j_call: TRBJ2-3
d_call: NA
clone_size: NA
v_call: TRBV20-1
cdr3_aa: CSARDRDTQYF
cdr3_nt: TGCAGTGCTAGAGATCGGGATACGCAGTATTTT

j_call: TRBJ2-2
d_call: NA
clone_size: once
v_call: TRBV12-5
cdr3_aa: CASGFMVSAGELFF
cdr3_nt: TGTGCTAGTGGTTTTATGGTCTCGGCCGGGGAGCTGTTTTTT

j_call: TRBJ2-5
d_call: NA
clone_size: few
v_call: TRBV4-1
cdr3_aa: CASSLGAGEGQETQYF
cdr3_nt: TGCGCCAGCAGCCTTGGAGCGGGCGAGGGGCAAGAGACCCAGTACTTC

j_call: TRBJ2-5
d_call: NA
clone_size: few
v_call: TRBV5-1
cdr3_aa: CASSLSGETQYF
cdr3_nt: TGCGCCAGCAGCTTGTCCGGTGAGACCCAGTACTTC

j_call: TRBJ1-2
d_call: NA
clone_size: few
v_call: TRBV29-1
cdr3_aa: CSVVLRNYGYTF
cdr3_nt: TGCAGCGTTGTCCTGAGAAACTATGGCTACACCTTC

j_call: TRBJ2-4
d_call: NA
clone_size: NA
v_call: TRBV6-5
cdr3_aa: CASRTTLAKNIQYF
cdr3_nt: TGTGCCAGCAGGACGACACTAGCCAAAAACATTCAGTACTTC

j_call: TRBJ2-7
d_call: TRBD2
clone_size: NA
v_call: TRBV18
cdr3_aa: CASSPGNGRDYEQYF
cdr3_nt: TGTGCCAGCTCACCAGGGAACGGGAGGGATTACGAGCAGTACTTC

j_call: TRBJ2-3
d_call: NA
clone_size: few
v_call: TRBV11-2
cdr3_aa: CASSSSIANTQYF
cdr3_nt: TGTGCCAGCAGCAGCTCAATTGCGAATACGCAGTATTTT

j_call: TRBJ2-7
d_call: NA
clone_size: NA
v_call: TRBV27
cdr3_aa: CASSLKSLPYYEQYF
cdr3_nt: TGTGCCAGCAGTTTGAAGAGTCTCCCCTACTACGAGCAGTACTTC

j_call: TRBJ2-1
d_call: NA
clone_size: NA
v_call: TRBV5-1
cdr3_aa: CASSLGLDANEQFF
cdr3_nt: TGCGCCAGCAGCTTGGGGCTAGATGCCAATGAGCAGTTCTTC

j_call: TRBJ2-1
d_call: TRBD2
clone_size: NA
v_call: TRBV5-1
cdr3_aa: CASRLLGRVGEQFF
cdr3_nt: TGCGCCAGCAGACTTCTCGGGAGGGTGGGGGAGCAGTTCTTC

j_call: TRBJ2-5
d_call: TRBD1
clone_size: few
v_call: TRBV28
cdr3_aa: CASSPTGLQTQYF
cdr3_nt: TGTGCCAGCAGTCCGACAGGGTTGCAGACCCAGTACTTC

j_call: TRBJ2-7
d_call: TRBD2
clone_size: few
v_call: TRBV6-5
cdr3_aa: CASSYSVLAGGEQYF
cdr3_nt: TGTGCCAGCAGTTATTCCGTACTAGCGGGAGGGGAGCAGTACTTC

j_call: TRBJ2-7
d_call: TRBD1
clone_size: NA
v_call: TRBV7-2
cdr3_aa: CASSPRTGGDEQYF
cdr3_nt: TGTGCCAGCAGCCCCCGGACAGGGGGCGACGAGCAGTACTTC

j_call: TRBJ2-1
d_call: NA
clone_size: few
v_call: TRBV2
cdr3_aa: CASSDVRGGNEQFF
cdr3_nt: TGTGCCAGCAGTGATGTTCGCGGCGGCAATGAGCAGTTCTTC

j_call: TRBJ2-3
d_call: NA
clone_size: few
v_call: TRBV7-9
cdr3_aa: CASSSIASLFATQYF
cdr3_nt: TGTGCCAGCAGCTCTATCGCTAGCCTCTTCGCCACGCAGTATTTT

j_call: TRBJ2-3
d_call: NA
clone_size: few
v_call: TRBV7-9
cdr3_aa: CASSLVRADTQYF
cdr3_nt: TGTGCCAGCAGCTTAGTGCGTGCAGATACGCAGTATTTT

j_call: TRBJ2-7
d_call: NA
clone_size: NA
v_call: TRBV30
cdr3_aa: CAWTSGVARGQYF
cdr3_nt: TGTGCCTGGACGTCGGGAGTGGCGCGAGGGCAGTACTTC

j_call: TRBJ2-7
d_call: NA
clone_size: NA
v_call: TRBV30
cdr3_aa: CAWSVTGTGEQYF
cdr3_nt: TGTGCCTGGAGTGTTACAGGGACGGGCGAGCAGTACTTC

j_call: TRBJ2-7
d_call: TRBD1
clone_size: NA
v_call: TRBV5-1
cdr3_aa: CASSLGQGASEQYF
cdr3_nt: TGCGCCAGCAGCCTGGGACAGGGGGCAAGCGAGCAGTACTTC

j_call: TRBJ2-1
d_call: TRBD2
clone_size: NA
v_call: TRBV15
cdr3_aa: CATSRGLAGLYNEQFF
cdr3_nt: TGTGCCACCAGCAGAGGACTAGCGGGATTGTACAATGAGCAGTTCTTC

j_call: TRBJ2-7
d_call: TRBD2
clone_size: few
v_call: TRBV11-1
cdr3_aa: CASRASGRVAYEQYF
cdr3_nt: TGTGCCAGCAGGGCTAGCGGGAGAGTCGCGTACGAGCAGTACTTC

j_call: TRBJ2-1
d_call: TRBD2
clone_size: few
v_call: TRBV5-1
cdr3_aa: CASSLGTGGPGIDEQFF
cdr3_nt: TGCGCCAGCAGCTTGGGTACGGGAGGGCCGGGAATCGATGAGCAGTTCTTC

j_call: TRBJ2-6
d_call: NA
clone_size: few
v_call: TRBV29-1
cdr3_aa: CSVLSGSGANVLTF
cdr3_nt: TGCAGCGTTCTTTCGGGCTCTGGGGCCAACGTCCTGACTTTC

j_call: TRBJ1-2
d_call: TRBD1
clone_size: NA
v_call: TRBV11-2
cdr3_aa: CASSQWTGDGYTF
cdr3_nt: TGTGCCAGCAGCCAATGGACAGGGGATGGCTACACCTTC

j_call: TRBJ2-2
d_call: NA
clone_size: NA
v_call: TRBV9
cdr3_aa: CASSVGLNTGELFF
cdr3_nt: TGTGCCAGCAGCGTCGGTCTGAACACCGGGGAGCTGTTTTTT

j_call: TRBJ1-2
d_call: NA
clone_size: NA
v_call: TRBV6-5
cdr3_aa: CASSYSTGGVGYTF
cdr3_nt: TGTGCCAGCAGTTACTCGACGGGGGGCGTTGGCTACACCTTC

j_call: TRBJ1-5
d_call: NA
clone_size: few
v_call: TRBV18
cdr3_aa: CASSDSRNQPQHF
cdr3_nt: TGTGCCAGCTCCGACAGCCGCAATCAGCCCCAGCATTTT

j_call: TRBJ2-1
d_call: NA
clone_size: NA
v_call: TRBV7-2
cdr3_aa: CASKRSPGELSEQFF
cdr3_nt: TGTGCCAGCAAAAGGAGCCCGGGAGAACTCAGTGAGCAGTTCTTC

j_call: TRBJ2-7
d_call: NA
clone_size: few
v_call: TRBV1
cdr3_aa: CTSSQEGTSGNPPSEYEQYF
cdr3_nt: TGCACCAGCAGCCAAGAGGGGACTAGCGGGAACCCACCTTCGGAATACGAGCAGTACTTC

j_call: TRBJ1-1
d_call: NA
clone_size: few
v_call: TRBV29-1
cdr3_aa: CSGVSWGNTEAFF
cdr3_nt: TGCAGCGGTGTTAGTTGGGGCAACACTGAAGCTTTCTTT

j_call: TRBJ1-5
d_call: TRBD1
clone_size: few
v_call: TRBV7-2
cdr3_aa: CASSLGQGNQPQHF
cdr3_nt: TGTGCCAGCAGCTTAGGACAGGGTAACCAGCCCCAGCATTTT

j_call: TRBJ1-1
d_call: NA
clone_size: NA
v_call: TRBV27
cdr3_aa: CASNTPGQNTEAFF
cdr3_nt: TGTGCCAGCAATACCCCGGGACAGAACACTGAAGCTTTCTTT

j_call: TRBJ2-5
d_call: TRBD2
clone_size: few
v_call: TRBV29-1
cdr3_aa: CSVELAGGRQETQYF
cdr3_nt: TGCAGCGTTGAATTAGCGGGAGGGAGGCAAGAGACCCAGTACTTC

j_call: TRBJ1-2
d_call: NA
clone_size: NA
v_call: TRBV27
cdr3_aa: CASSLWGGNYGYTF
cdr3_nt: TGTGCCAGCAGTTTGTGGGGGGGCAACTATGGCTACACCTTC

j_call: TRBJ1-1
d_call: TRBD1
clone_size: NA
v_call: TRBV29-1
cdr3_aa: CSVVDTGGNTEAFF
cdr3_nt: TGCAGCGTTGTGGACACAGGGGGGAACACTGAAGCTTTCTTT

j_call: TRBJ2-7
d_call: TRBD2
clone_size: NA
v_call: TRBV9
cdr3_aa: CASSPGTSIYEQYF
cdr3_nt: TGTGCCAGCAGCCCCGGGACTAGCATCTACGAGCAGTACTTC

j_call: TRBJ2-4
d_call: NA
clone_size: few
v_call: TRBV28
cdr3_aa: CASTAAPPGGNIQYF
cdr3_nt: TGTGCCAGCACAGCAGCACCTCCCGGGGGAAACATTCAGTACTTC